The 14 T cell receptor beta chains below were found in one sample sequenced in a study of regulatory T cells in long-lasting Graves disease. Time point denoted: persistent/refractory GD, antithyroid drugs over 5 years with positive TRAb. PBMCs were the source of the RNA used for TCR sequencing. Sequencing libraries for TCR beta were prepared with iRepertoire HTBI primers and Arm-PCR of CDR3 regions. TCRdb analysed the multiplex PCR reads with MiXCR anew, one entry per CDR3 protein. The data hold 400,000 to 500,000 distinct CDR3 sequences, with less than 25% observed a single time. This sample comprised peripheral blood mononuclear cells (PBMCs), obtained when the disease was refractory, from a patient treated with antithyroid drugs. The source of these receptors is a female donor with Graves disease.

This clonotype showed up just a few times. The rearrangement links TRBV11-2 to TRBJ2-7; D call uncertain. The CDR3 sequence is 16 residues long. CDR1 is SGHAT, CDR2 FQNNGV, per germline. The V and J ends lost 1 base and 0 bases respectively, with 13 bases between them. The CDR3 bases are TGTGCCAGCAGCTTAGTAGGGTTGGGTTCCTCCTACGAGCAGTACTTC. The encoded protein is CASSLVGLGSSYEQYF. Filled out from reference TRBV11-2 and TRBJ2-7, the complete variable domain reads EAGVAQSPRYKIIEKRQSVAFWCNPISGHATLYWYQQILGQGPKLLIQFQNNGVVDDSQLPKDRFSAERLKGVDSTLKIQPAKLEDSAVYLCASSLVGLGSSYEQYFGPGTRLTVT.

The chain couples TRBV30 to TRBJ1-1, with 9 bases matching TRBD1. V gave up 5 bases and J gave up 2 bases; unmatched junction bases: 6. Germline V gene sequence: CDR1 GTSNPN, CDR2 SVGIG (reference sequence). The CDR3 sequence is 14 residues long. CDR3 in DNA: TGTGCCTGGCAGAAGGACAGGGGTAACACTGAAGCTTTCTTT. Translated, it gives CAWQKDRGNTEAFF. Based on the CDR3 plus reference TRBV30 and TRBJ1-1, the full variable domain is SQTIHQWPATLVQPVGSPLSLECTVEGTSNPNLYWYRQAAGRGLQLLFYSVGIGQISSEVPQNLSASRPQDRQFILSSKKLLLSDSGFYLCAWQKDRGNTEAFFGQGTRLTVV.

This clonotype was counted a few times. V usage is TRBV9 and J usage is TRBJ1-1; D unclear. V was trimmed by 0 bases and J by 0 bases, leaving 9 bases between them. The V gene's germline CDR1 is SGDLS and CDR2 YYNGEE. CDR3 length equals 15 residues. CDR3 loop: CASSVGPGVNTEAFF. For the CDR3, the DNA is TGTGCCAGCAGCGTAGGTCCAGGCGTGAACACTGAAGCTTTCTTT. The entire variable domain, with the rest obtained from reference TRBV9 and TRBJ1-1, is as follows: DSGVTQTPKHLITATGQRVTLRCSPRSGDLSVYWYQQSLDQGLQFLIQYYNGEERAKGNILERFSAQQFPDLHSELNLSSLELGDSALYFCASSVGPGVNTEAFFGQGTRLTVV.

This clonotype has a count of ten or more. This rearrangement joins TRBV9 to TRBJ1-2, with a tentative D call TRBD1 (6 bases). V shed 2 bases and J shed 3 bases, with 11 bases lying between them. CDR3 length: 14 residues. Germline values: CDR1 SGDLS, CDR2 YYNGEE. The chain's CDR3 is CASSVGGSDYGYTF. As DNA, the CDR3 is TGTGCCAGCAGCGTCGGGGGCAGTGACTATGGCTACACCTTC.

This clonotype appeared many times. CDR3 sequence: CASSGTGGRGYGYTF. CDR3 nucleotide sequence: TGTGCCAGCAGCGGGACAGGGGGCCGGGGCTATGGCTACACCTTC. V and J are TRBV9 and TRBJ1-2; 11 bases are a match to TRBD1. Germline V gene lookup returns CDR1 SGDLS and CDR2 YYNGEE. The CDR3 is 15 amino acids. V was pared by 3 bases and J by 4 bases, with 5 bases of the junction left unmatched.

The genes are TRBV28 and TRBJ2-7; TRBD1 is a possible D gene (6 bases). The V end lost 7 bases, the J end lost 6 bases, and 13 bases lay between the germline ends. This CDR3 region has 12 residues. The V gene's germline CDR1 is MDHEN and CDR2 SYDVKM. CDR3 sequence reads: CASNVGASEQYF. CDR3 sequence (DNA): TGTGCCAGCAACGTGGGGGCTTCCGAGCAGTACTTC.

This clonotype was recorded many times. The rearrangement uses TRBV19 and TRBJ2-7, with TRBD1 matching 7 bases. V shed 5 bases and J 4 bases; nucleotides not matched to a gene: 11. The CDR3 totals 15 residues. The germline V gene encodes CDR1 LNHDA and CDR2 SQIVND (reference sequence). The CDR3 reads CASSRKTGLFYEQYF. For the CDR3, the DNA is TGTGCCAGTAGTCGGAAGACAGGGTTGTTTTACGAGCAGTACTTC.

This sequence joins TRBV2 and TRBJ2-3; no clear D. V lost 5 bases to trimming and J lost 8 bases, with 14 bases between them. Germline V gene sequence: CDR1 SNHLY, CDR2 FYNNEI. The CDR3 consists of 13 residues. This CDR3 reads CASSSGPSGTQYF. CDR3 sequence (DNA): TGTGCCAGCAGTTCCGGGCCATCGGGTACGCAGTATTTT.

V is TRBV6-1 and J is TRBJ2-5; D perhaps matches TRBD2 (6 bases). This CDR3 has 14 residues. The germline V gene encodes CDR1 MNHNS and CDR2 SASEGT. V was shortened by 6 bases and J by 1 base, with 12 bases between the two germline ends. CDR3 in DNA: TGTGCCAGCAGCCCGGGGGTCTTCCAAGAGACCCAGTACTTC. This gives the protein CASSPGVFQETQYF.

J is TRBJ2-7 and V is TRBV5-1; no definite D call. This CDR3 spans 14 amino acids. Germline lookup yields CDR1 SGHRS and CDR2 YFSETQ. With 4 bases removed from V and 2 bases from J, the gap between germline ends came to 13 bases. CDR3 DNA sequence: TGCGCCAGCAGCCCCCTGACCGTTACCTACGAGCAGTACTTC. Its protein is CASSPLTVTYEQYF.

This chain links TRBV27 with TRBJ1-5; 8 bases agree with TRBD1. This CDR3 has 17 residues. V was clipped by 6 bases and J by 5 bases; unmatched bases: 15. CDR1 and CDR2 (germline): MNHEY, SMNVEV (reference sequence). In nucleotides, the CDR3 is TGTGCCAGCAGCCCTCAACGGTTTACAGGGGGGGATCAGCCCCAGCATTTT. Encoded protein: CASSPQRFTGGDQPQHF.

This clonotype was counted ten times or more. The rearrangement joins TRBV2 to TRBJ1-2, with D possibly matching TRBD1 (6 bases). The CDR3 extends over 14 amino acids. Germline V gene lookup returns CDR1 SNHLY and CDR2 FYNNEI. V dropped 4 bases and J dropped 8 bases, with 17 bases sitting between them. CDR3 sequence: CASSAGRGARGYTF. As DNA, the CDR3 is TGTGCCAGCAGTGCTGGTAGGGGGGCTCGGGGCTACACCTTC.

In this sample, this clonotype turned up many times. The chain recombines TRBV28 with TRBJ2-7, with TRBD1 matching over 9 bases. There are 14 residues in the CDR3. The germline V gene encodes CDR1 MDHEN and CDR2 SYDVKM. The junction had 6 bases not matched to a gene; V was cut back by 7 bases and J by 2 bases. The CDR3, as DNA: TGTGCCAGCATCTACGGGACAGGGCCCTACGAGCAGTACTTC. Translation: CASIYGTGPYEQYF. Variable domain in full (rest from reference TRBV28 and TRBJ2-7): DVKVTQSSRYLVKRTGEKVFLECVQDMDHENMFWYRQDPGLGLRLIYFSYDVKMKEKGDIPEGYSVSREKKERFSLILESASTNQTSMYLCASIYGTGPYEQYFGPGTRLTVT.

The V gene is TRBV27, the J gene TRBJ2-7; D remains unclear. This CDR3 is 15 amino acids long. Trimming took off 6 bases at V and 3 bases at J, with 18 bases between the two ends. The germline gives CDR1 MNHEY, CDR2 SMNVEV (reference sequence). CDR3 in amino acids: CASSFLGANLYEQYF. CDR3 in DNA: TGTGCCAGCAGCTTCTTAGGAGCGAACCTCTACGAGCAGTACTTC.